These T cell receptor beta chains were read from a single sample in a study of cytotoxic CD8 clonotypes in ibrutinib-treated CLL. Sequenced by immunoSEQ multiplex PCR; TCRdb stores in-frame clones only, minus some. In the table there are 150,000 or so clones, around 80% of which are singletons. This sample comprised PBMCs, obtained after 12 months of ibrutinib treatment. Receptors originate from a human donor with chronic lymphocytic leukemia. Both conserved end residues are part of each CDR3. Each record gives: V gene, J gene, clone size, D gene, CDR3 protein, CDR3 DNA. A D gene is named only where the DNA matches it firmly. Clone sizes are given selectively: once, few, many, or a class where the clone is expanded.

>TRBV7-3|TRBJ2-5|.|.
CASSFGTEETQYF
TGTGCCAGCAGCTTTGGGACTGAAGAGACCCAGTACTTC
>TRBV7-9|TRBJ2-3|.|.
CASSSTIFGPGEVDTQYF
TGTGCCAGCAGCTCCACCATCTTTGGGCCGGGGGAAGTAGATACGCAGTATTTT
>TRBV10-2|TRBJ1-4|.|.
CASRRTVATNEKLFF
TGCGCCAGCAGGAGGACGGTCGCAACTAATGAAAAACTGTTTTTT
>TRBV30|TRBJ2-5|once|.
CAWGQDQETQYF
TGTGCCTGGGGGCAGGACCAAGAGACCCAGTACTTC
>TRBV5-1|TRBJ1-2|.|TRBD1
CASSFGTARETHGYTF
TGCGCCAGCAGCTTTGGGACAGCACGTGAGACACATGGCTACACCTTC
>TRBV14|TRBJ2-1|.|.
CASSLSGVSYNEQFF
TGTGCCAGCAGCCTCAGTGGAGTATCCTACAATGAGCAGTTCTTC
>TRBV28|TRBJ2-7|.|TRBD1
CASSGQGAIYEQYF
TGTGCCAGCAGTGGACAGGGTGCAATTTACGAGCAGTACTTC
>TRBV9|TRBJ2-7|.|TRBD2
CASSQWASGMNEQYF
TGTGCCAGCAGCCAGTGGGCTAGCGGGATGAACGAGCAGTACTTC
>TRBV6-5|TRBJ2-3|once|.
CASSYSRDRATDTQYF
TGTGCCAGCAGTTACTCGAGAGATCGAGCCACAGATACGCAGTATTTT
>TRBV7-8|TRBJ1-5|few|.
CASSLEPQGTQPQHF
TGTGCCAGCAGCTTAGAACCACAGGGTACTCAGCCCCAGCATTTT
>TRBV4-2|TRBJ2-1|.|.
CASSQGFYEGSGSYNEQFF
TGTGCCAGCAGCCAAGGTTTTTATGAGGGGTCGGGCTCCTACAATGAGCAGTTCTTC
>TRBV19|TRBJ1-4|.|TRBD1
CASTGGRGPTNEKLFF
TGTGCCAGTACGGGAGGCAGGGGGCCCACTAATGAAAAACTGTTTTTT
>TRBV14|TRBJ2-5|.|TRBD2
CASSQGLAGQETQYF
TGTGCCAGCAGCCAAGGTCTAGCGGGACAGGAGACCCAGTACTTC
>TRBV7-2|TRBJ1-5|.|.
CASSLFSGAGQPQHF
TGTGCCAGCAGCTTATTTTCGGGGGCGGGACAGCCCCAGCATTTT
>TRBV11-2|TRBJ2-7|.|TRBD1
CASSYRTGGTYEQYF
TGTGCCAGCAGCTATCGGACAGGGGGGACCTACGAGCAGTACTTC
>TRBV25-1|TRBJ2-6|.|.
CASSELGGGNSGANVLTF
TGTGCCAGCAGTGAATTAGGGGGCGGGAATTCTGGGGCCAACGTCCTGACTTTC
>TRBV7-6|TRBJ1-1|.|.
CASSQDRVNTEAFF
TGTGCCAGCAGCCAGGACAGAGTGAACACTGAAGCTTTCTTT
>TRBV28|TRBJ2-7|.|TRBD2
CASSSGTRRYEQYF
TGTGCCAGCAGCTCCGGGACTAGGAGGTACGAGCAGTACTTC
>TRBV4-2|TRBJ2-3|.|.
CASSQAEATDTQYF
TGTGCCAGCAGCCAAGCGGAAGCCACAGATACGCAGTATTTT
>TRBV20-1|TRBJ2-1|.|.
CSRDKGGEQFF
TGCAGTAGGGACAAGGGGGGTGAGCAGTTCTTC
>TRBV6-1|TRBJ2-1|once|TRBD2
CASSALGLAAANEQFF
TGTGCCAGCAGTGCCTTGGGACTAGCGGCCGCCAATGAGCAGTTCTTC
>TRBV4-2|TRBJ2-7|few|.
CASSLSGTAYYEQYF
TGTGCCAGCAGCCTATCCGGGACTGCTTACTACGAGCAGTACTTC
>TRBV7-9|TRBJ2-4|.|.
CASSSNDRVKNIQYF
TGTGCCAGCAGTTCAAATGACAGAGTCAAAAACATTCAGTACTTC
>TRBV5-1|TRBJ1-4|.|.
CASSPRSGHEKLFF
TGCGCCAGCAGCCCTAGATCGGGGCATGAAAAACTGTTTTTT
>TRBV10-3|TRBJ2-7|few|TRBD2
CAISGTSRYEQYF
TGTGCCATCAGCGGGACTAGCAGATACGAGCAGTACTTC
>TRBV30|TRBJ1-3|.|.
CAFSDSGNTIYF
TGTGCCTTCTCGGACAGTGGAAACACCATATATTTT
>TRBV4-1|TRBJ2-5|.|TRBD2
CASSQDRTSRETQYF
TGCGCCAGCAGCCAAGATAGGACTAGTCGGGAGACCCAGTACTTC
>TRBV29-1|TRBJ2-5|.|.
CSVDGGNQETQYF
TGCAGCGTTGACGGCGGGAATCAAGAGACCCAGTACTTC
>TRBV7-2|TRBJ2-2|.|.
CASSAGTQNTGELFF
TGTGCCAGCAGCGCCGGGACCCAGAACACCGGGGAGCTGTTTTTT